This T cell receptor beta chain was captured in a study of prognosis after radiotherapy for stage I lung cancer. Study details: Medically, all non-small cell lung cancer patients were deemed inoperable. Aged about 53 to 84 years, with a median of approximately 74 years, the patients were roughly 14 men and 6 women.

Ten or more counts support this clonotype. Its antigen is still unknown. TCR beta CDR3 amplification from genomic DNA was performed by two-round multiplex PCR. First-round PCR used primers specific to each TRBV and TRBJ gene. The authors ran second-round PCR with universal primers. TCRdb called the multiplex PCR reads again in MiXCR, with one record for every CDR3 protein. This table has about 35,000 distinct CDR3 sequences, less than 40% appearing once. Germline CDR1 is SGHTS and CDR2 is YDEGEE. V lost 4 bases and J lost 0, with 11 bases in between. This CDR3 spans 15 amino acids. Study results and caveats: Patients with metastases reportedly showed TRBV and TRBJ gene usage that differed from patients without metastases.

The rearrangement links TRBV5-8 to TRBJ1-5; D remains unclear. The origin of this receptor is a donor at least 50 years old with non-small cell lung cancer. This specimen was PBMCs, taken before or after stereotactic body radiation therapy (not recorded which). The CDR3 DNA reads TGTGCCAGCAGCCCCGGGTCTTATAGCAATCAGCCCCAGCATTTT. This translates into CASSPGSYSNQPQHF.